Below, 23 T cell receptor beta chains from the same sample are listed, as sequenced in a study of shared T cell receptors in the human thymus (dated by TCRdb to 2020 to 2022). Preparation of the library involved the immunoSEQ multiplex PCR assay. The source is immuneACCESS, and TCRdb retained only in-frame sequences with V and J called. Part of the clones is not carried over; for the studies checked, unresolved V genes explain less than half of this, and the remainder is unexplained. The sample table shows about 710,000 clones, and around 87% are seen once. The top ten constitute over 0.008% of the sample. This sample also appeared in a second study, on human thymus T cells.

Source material: thymocytes. The receptors come from a boy under three years old with a congenital heart defect. Donor details come from another sample of the same person, matched by shared clones.

The chain combines TRBV7-2 with TRBJ2-7; 7 bases align to TRBD2. CDR1 and CDR2 (germline): SGHTA, FQGNSA. Trimming cost V 4 bases and J 4 bases; bases outside gene matches: 13. The CDR3 has 16 amino acids. The CDR3: CASSSPNGIGGYEQYF. DNA of the CDR3: TGTGCCAGCAGCTCGCCCAATGGTATCGGGGGGTACGAGCAGTACTTC.

This sequence joins TRBV5-4 and TRBJ2-3; 10 bases line up with TRBD2. Germline CDR1 and CDR2: SGHNT and YYREEE (reference sequence). The trim removed 4 bases at V and 0 bases at J, leaving 17 bases unmatched. The CDR3 extends over 20 amino acids. The CDR3 spells CASSADGTETSGPSTDTQYF. CDR3 DNA: TGTGCCAGCAGCGCGGACGGCACGGAGACTAGCGGGCCGAGCACAGATACGCAGTATTTT. The full variable domain, in which reference TRBV5-4 and TRBJ2-3 provide the parts outside the CDR3, is ETGVTQSPTHLIKTRGQQVTLRCSSQSGHNTVSWYQQALGQGPQFIFQYYREEENGRGNFPPRFSGLQFPNYSSELNVNALELDDSALYLCASSADGTETSGPSTDTQYFGPGTRLTVL.

This clone was seen only once. The chain uses TRBV27 and TRBJ2-2; 11 bases match TRBD2. Germline assignment: CDR1 MNHEY and CDR2 SMNVEV (reference sequence). J lost 2 bases, V lost 6 bases, and 5 bases had no gene match. The CDR3 sequence is 16 residues long. For the CDR3, the DNA is TGTGCCAGCAGCCGAGGGACTAGCGGCAACACCGGGGAGCTGTTTTTT. Its translation is CASSRGTSGNTGELFF.

J is TRBJ1-5 and V is TRBV27; the match to TRBD1 covers 7 bases. V trimming: 6 bases; J trimming: 5 bases; junction bases outside the gene matches: 10. This CDR3 has 15 amino acids. Germline values: CDR1 MNHEY, CDR2 SMNVEV (reference sequence). CDR3 region: CASRVPEGADQPQHF. The CDR3 bases are TGTGCCAGCAGGGTCCCGGAGGGGGCGGATCAGCCCCAGCATTTT.

This sequence joins TRBV2 and TRBJ2-5, with 8 bases fitting TRBD1. The DNA end lines up better with TRBJ2-7; the J call may be wrong. CDR3 size: 12 residues. CDR1 is SNHLY and CDR2 is FYNNEI in the germline V gene. The CDR3 DNA sequence: TGTGCCAGCAGAGGACAGGGCCACGAGCAGTACTTC. This translates into CASRGQGHEQYF.

CDR3 coding DNA: TGTGCCAGCAGTCGAATGACAGGGCCCCCCTACGAGCAGTACTTC. It encodes CASSRMTGPPYEQYF. The rearrangement links TRBV28 to TRBJ2-7, with TRBD1 matching over 7 bases. The CDR3 is 15 amino acids. The germline V gene encodes CDR1 MDHEN and CDR2 SYDVKM. V shed 5 bases and J 2 bases; nucleotides not matched to a gene: 9.

The chain recombines TRBV7-8 with TRBJ2-1; D may be TRBD2 (5 bases). The CDR3 consists of 12 residues. Germline V gives CDR1 SGHVS, CDR2 FQNEAQ. Trimming removed 6 bases from V and 12 bases from J, with 15 bases in between. The CDR3 spells CASSTKGSVQFF. In nucleotides, the CDR3 is TGTGCCAGCAGTACGAAGGGTAGCGTGCAGTTCTTC.

The chain has TRBV29-1 and TRBJ2-7; TRBD1 aligns across 9 bases. The CDR3 sequence is 13 residues long. V lost 6 bases, J lost 4 bases, and 7 bases stayed unmatched. Germline-derived CDR1 and CDR2 are SQVTM and ANQGSEA. The DNA of the CDR3 is TGCAGCGTCGGGACAGGGAGACTTTACGAGCAGTACTTC. It codes for CSVGTGRLYEQYF.

The chain combines TRBV18 with TRBJ1-2; D not certain. CDR3 length equals 13 residues. Germline CDR1 is KGHSH and CDR2 is LQKENI. V gave up 3 bases and J gave up 4 bases, with 9 bases separating them. CDR3 in amino acids: CASSPGEGYGYTF. The CDR3 coding sequence is TGTGCCAGCTCACCCGGGGAGGGCTATGGCTACACCTTC. The variable domain in full, completed from reference TRBV18 and TRBJ1-2, reads NAGVMQNPRHLVRRRGQEARLRCSPMKGHSHVYWYRQLPEEGLKFMVYLQKENIIDESGMPKERFSAEFPKEGPSILRIQQVVRGDSAAYFCASSPGEGYGYTFGSGTRLTVV.

The genes are TRBV4-2 and TRBJ1-5; 7 bases line up with TRBD1. This CDR3 region has 18 residues. V gave up 3 bases and J gave up 6 bases; unmatched junction bases: 17. The germline V gene has CDR1 LGHNA and CDR2 YNFKEQ. This CDR3 is CASSQDTGAKPGGQPQHF. The CDR3, as DNA: TGTGCCAGCAGCCAGGATACAGGCGCGAAACCAGGGGGTCAGCCCCAGCATTTT.

CDR3: CASTQGVGTGYGYTF. As DNA, the CDR3 is TGTGCCAGCACCCAGGGGGTAGGGACTGGCTATGGCTACACCTTC. V gene TRBV5-6 combines with J gene TRBJ1-2, with TRBD1 identical over 7 bases. Germline CDR1 SGHDT, CDR2 YYEEEE. Unmatched junction bases numbered 12, after V lost 6 bases and J lost 4 bases. The CDR3 is made up of 15 amino acids.

There are a few counts of this clone. This chain joins TRBV19 and TRBJ2-2; the D gene is possibly TRBD1 (6 bases). Between the trimmed V and J ends, which lost 0 bases and 7 bases, there was a span of 9 bases. Germline V gene data show CDR1 as LNHDA and CDR2 as SQIVND (reference sequence). The CDR3 runs 14 residues. This CDR3 is CASSIDRGGGELFF. CDR3 in DNA: TGTGCCAGTAGTATAGACAGGGGCGGCGGGGAGCTGTTTTTT.

The chain employs TRBV11-2 and TRBJ2-5; maybe TRBD2 (5 bases). Matching the DNA end better, TRBJ2-7 makes the J call doubtful. The CDR3 has 18 residues. In germline, CDR1 is SGHAT, CDR2 FQNNGV. This CDR3 is CASSLWVDRPGSSYEQYF. CDR3 bases: TGTGCCAGCAGCTTGTGGGTGGATAGGCCTGGGAGCTCCTACGAGCAGTACTTC.

The gene calls are TRBV5-6 and TRBJ2-5; 8 bases fit TRBD1. Germline loops: CDR1 SGHDT, CDR2 YYEEEE. CDR3 length: 16 residues. The trim removed 0 bases at V and 4 bases at J, leaving 8 bases unmatched. This CDR3 is CASSLEQGDIGETQYF. DNA for the CDR3: TGTGCCAGCAGCTTGGAACAGGGGGACATAGGAGAGACCCAGTACTTC. Full variable domain (rest looked up from reference TRBV5-6 and TRBJ2-5): DAGVTQSPTHLIKTRGQQVTLRCSPKSGHDTVSWYQQALGQGPQFIFQYYEEEERQRGNFPDRFSGHQFPNYSSELNVNALLLGDSALYLCASSLEQGDIGETQYFGPGTRLLVL.

The V gene is TRBV27, the J gene TRBJ2-3; D ambiguous. CDR1 and CDR2 (germline): MNHEY, SMNVEV (reference sequence). This CDR3 contains 13 residues. Trimming left V 8 bases short and J 0 bases short, with 9 bases between. CDR3 residues: CASLNQSTDTQYF. CDR3 bases: TGTGCCAGCCTTAATCAGAGCACAGATACGCAGTATTTT.

The V call is TRBV30, the J call TRBJ1-4; perhaps TRBD1 as D (5 bases). The CDR3 contains 22 residues. Trimming took off 0 bases at V and 4 bases at J, with 33 bases between the two ends. Germline V gene data show CDR1 as GTSNPN and CDR2 as SVGIG (reference sequence). The CDR3 DNA is TGTGCCTGGAGTGTAAATCGGGGGTGTACCAAAAAACCCCGGGTCTTTAATGAAAAACTGTTTTTT. Translating gives CAWSVNRGCTKKPRVFNEKLFF.

The chain employs TRBV2 and TRBJ1-1; TRBD1 matches 7 bases. Germline-derived CDR1 and CDR2 are SNHLY and FYNNEI. This CDR3 spans 13 amino acids. V lost 5 bases and J lost 4; bases outside the gene matches: 4. This CDR3 is CASSRDSVTEAFF. The DNA of the CDR3 is TGTGCCAGCAGTAGGGACAGTGTCACTGAAGCTTTCTTT.

This chain uses TRBV2 with TRBJ1-2; D may be TRBD1 (6 bases). Germline assignment: CDR1 SNHLY and CDR2 FYNNEI. CDR3 length equals 12 residues. Trimming pared 7 bases from V and 5 bases from J, leaving 11 bases between. Here the CDR3 DNA reads TGTGCCAGCAAAGCAGGGGAGTATGGCTACACCTTC. Its translation is CASKAGEYGYTF.

This rearrangement joins TRBV25-1 to TRBJ1-4; D is undetermined. Trimming removed 3 bases at V and 4 bases at J, with 12 bases between. The CDR3 contains 15 residues. Germline CDR1 reads MGHDK; CDR2 reads SYGVNS. The CDR3 region is CASSEGPHDNEKLFF. CDR3 bases: TGTGCCAGCAGTGAGGGCCCGCACGATAATGAAAAACTGTTTTTT.

The genes are TRBV6-5 and TRBJ1-2; TRBD1 is a possible D gene (6 bases). CDR1 is MNHEY, CDR2 SVGAGI, per germline. Trimming took off 5 bases at V and 3 bases at J, with 13 bases between the two ends. The CDR3 is 14 residues long. The CDR3 bases are TGTGCCAGCAGTGATAGACAGGATGACTATGGCTACACCTTC. Translated: CASSDRQDDYGYTF.

In its sample, this clone was seen once. V gene TRBV7-2 combines with J gene TRBJ1-1; D call uncertain. The CDR3 spans 14 residues. CDR1 is SGHTA, CDR2 FQGNSA, per germline. V gave up 1 base and J gave up 1 base, with 7 bases separating them. CDR3 in DNA: TGTGCCAGCAGCTTAGGGCGGAAGAACACTGAAGCTTTCTTT. The encoded protein is CASSLGRKNTEAFF.

This sequence joins TRBV11-2 and TRBJ1-5; D uncertain. Germline V CDR1 and CDR2: SGHAT, FQNNGV. The CDR3 is made up of 16 amino acids. Between the trimmed V and J ends, which lost 5 bases and 1 base, there was a span of 15 bases. The CDR3 protein is CASSPNARASNQPQHF. CDR3 DNA: TGTGCCAGCAGCCCCAATGCACGAGCCAGCAATCAGCCCCAGCATTTT.

The rearrangement uses TRBV4-3 and TRBJ2-5, with 7 bases lining up with TRBD2. Trimming removed 3 bases from V and 5 bases from J; junction bases left unmatched: 9. There are 15 residues in the CDR3. Germline CDR1 is LGHNA and CDR2 is YSLEER. CDR3 nucleotides: TGCGCCAGCAGCCACAGGACTAGTCGTAGGGAGACCCAGTACTTC. It is translated as CASSHRTSRRETQYF.